The present T cell receptor (beta chain) was sequenced within a study of regulatory T cells in long-lasting Graves disease. The study, taken as a whole, reports: TCR diversity in persistent Graves' patients was below that of newly diagnosed ones. Under persistent disease, TRBV28, TRBJ1-2 and TRBJ2-5 were used preferentially.

Germline CDR1 SGHVS, CDR2 FQNEAQ. The length of the CDR3 is 12 residues. Between the trimmed V and J ends, which lost 3 bases and 9 bases, there was a span of 9 bases. With iRepertoire HTBI primers and Arm-PCR of CDR3 regions, TCR beta libraries were built. TCRdb re-derived calls from the multiplex PCR reads in MiXCR, one entry per CDR3 protein. The table records around 460,000 distinct CDR3 sequences, roughly 21% of them present only once. Time point reported: persistent/refractory GD, antithyroid drugs over 5 years with positive TRAb. The TCR library used RNA extracted from PBMCs. Only a few counts were recorded for this clonotype. Antigen unknown.

The sequences come from peripheral blood mononuclear cells (PBMCs), collected when the disease was refractory, from a patient treated with antithyroid drugs. The chain recombines TRBV7-8 with TRBJ1-5; D ambiguous. This clonotype was sampled from a female donor with Graves disease. The CDR3 DNA reads as TGTGCCAGCAGCTTTGGCGATGGGCCCCAGCATTTT. Its protein is CASSFGDGPQHF.